This record looks at one TCR beta chain sequence and its context. Germline CDR1 and CDR2: SGHAT and FQNNGV. There are 16 residues in the CDR3. The V and J ends lost 5 bases and 7 bases, in that order; junction bases with no gene match: 8. This specimen comes from a study of blood T cell repertoires in COVID-19. About the research overall: T cells, B-cell-depleted T cells, or PBMCs supplied cDNA or gDNA.

As processed by the authors: From reference gene primer amplification, estimates of nucleated cell counts were derived. TCRdb keeps only in-frame clones here, not all; method: immunoSEQ multiplex PCR. The V and J calls and clone size were taken over from that table, and D and trimming were inferred from the DNA. The repertoire includes 200,000 or so clones, approximately 90% of them detected once, and about 2.1% sits in the top ten. The chain employs TRBV11-2 and TRBJ1-6, with 10 bases fitting TRBD1. The receptor was derived from an older man with active or convalescent COVID-19. The sequenced sample consisted of peripheral blood. This CDR3 reads CASSNRDRGLNSPLHF. Written as DNA, the CDR3 is TGTGCCAGCAGCAACCGGGACAGGGGATTGAATTCACCCCTCCACTTT.